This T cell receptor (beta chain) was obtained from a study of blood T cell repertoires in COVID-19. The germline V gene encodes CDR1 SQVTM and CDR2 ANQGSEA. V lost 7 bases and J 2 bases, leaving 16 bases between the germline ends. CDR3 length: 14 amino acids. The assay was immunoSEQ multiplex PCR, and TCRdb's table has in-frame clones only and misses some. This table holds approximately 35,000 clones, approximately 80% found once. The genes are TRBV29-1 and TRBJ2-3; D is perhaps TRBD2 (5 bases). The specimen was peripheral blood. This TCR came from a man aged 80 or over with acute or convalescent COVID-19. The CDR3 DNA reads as TGCAGCGCAACCCCAAGCGGCATCACAGATACGCAGTATTTT. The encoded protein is CSATPSGITDTQYF.